The 6 T cell receptor beta chains below all came from one sample that was sequenced in a study of Tregs in tolerant kidney transplant recipients. TCRdb's copy holds only in-frame clones and misses some; the assay was immunoSEQ multiplex PCR. Its listing shows some 52,000 clones. The source material was CD4+ T cells from blood, sampled before the transplant. The receptors were gathered from a human donor who received a combined kidney and bone marrow transplant.

Details on this clone: The read ends 3 residues early relative to the CDR3; the germline J gene fills the gap. V is TRBV5-1 and J is TRBJ2-1; weak D call: TRBD2 (6 bases). In germline, CDR1 is SGHRS, CDR2 YFSETQ. This CDR3 has 15 amino acids. V was trimmed by 0 bases and J by 4 bases, leaving 11 bases between them. The chain's CDR3 is CASSLEDYRYNEQFF. The sequenced part of the CDR3 DNA is TGCGCCAGCAGCTTGGAGGACTACCGTTACAATGAG.

A word on this clone: Coverage ceases 3 residues before the CDR3 finishes, and the germline J gene fills in the end. The chain joins TRBV2 to TRBJ1-2; D unclear. Trimming shortened V by 4 bases and J by 1 base, and 7 bases separated the two germline ends. There are 13 residues in the CDR3. The germline V gene has CDR1 SNHLY and CDR2 FYNNEI. CDR3 bases read: TGTGCCAGCAGTGCCTCCCTTAACTATGGC. Amino acid sequence: CASSASLNYG. In full, the CDR3 is CASSASLNYGYTF.

CDR3 DNA, as far as it was read: TGTGCCAGCAGCATAGTAGCGGGAGGTGATGAG. Its protein is CASSIVAGGDE. The whole CDR3 is CASSIVAGGDEQFF. The rearrangement joins TRBV7-2 to TRBJ2-1; TRBD2 agrees at 10 bases. With the read ending 3 residues before the CDR3 end, the germline J gene is used to fill in that end. V dropped 5 bases and J dropped 8; count of bases not matched to a gene: 6. Germline CDR1 and CDR2: SGHTA and FQGNSA. CDR3 length equals 14 residues.

The sequenced CDR3 bases are TGCGCCAGCAGCTTGGTTGTAGCGACCGGGGAG. It translates to CASSLVVATGE. The CDR3, in full, reads CASSLVVATGELFF. The rearrangement links TRBV5-1 to TRBJ2-2; possible D gene TRBD2, 5 bases. Read coverage stops 3 residues before the CDR3 terminus; the germline J gene supplies the remainder. Trimming pared 0 bases from V and 5 bases from J, leaving 8 bases between. This CDR3 has 14 residues. Germline CDR1 SGHRS, CDR2 YFSETQ.

Points on this clone: With the read ending 3 residues before the CDR3 end, the germline J gene is used to fill in that end. This rearrangement joins TRBV2 to TRBJ1-3; D might be TRBD1 (5 bases). Trimming stripped 5 bases from V and 2 bases from J, with 10 bases between. This CDR3 is 14 amino acids long. Germline assignment: CDR1 SNHLY and CDR2 FYNNEI. The CDR3: CASSPRGTGNTIYF. The sequenced part of the CDR3 DNA is TGTGCCAGCAGTCCGCGGGGGACTGGAAACACC.

Points on this clone: The sequence runs out 3 residues before the end of the CDR3; the remainder is reconstructed from the germline J gene. The V gene is TRBV19, the J gene TRBJ1-5; TRBD1 aligns across 8 bases. This CDR3 has 15 amino acids. CDR1 and CDR2 from the germline V gene are LNHDA and SQIVND (reference sequence). Trimming cost V 5 bases and J 0 bases; bases outside gene matches: 3. The chain's CDR3 is CASSGQGDSNQPQHF. CDR3 DNA, as far as it was read: TGTGCCAGTAGTGGACAGGGTGATAGCAATCAGCCC.